Listed here are 27 T cell receptor beta chains from one sample, sequenced in a study of blood T cell repertoires in COVID-19. TCRdb keeps only in-frame clones here, not all; method: immunoSEQ multiplex PCR. The sample has approximately 140,000 clones, roughly 80% seen once. The material sequenced was peripheral blood. Every receptor here comes from a man aged 65 to 79 with acute or convalescent COVID-19.

The chain employs TRBV7-2 and TRBJ2-1, with TRBD2 matching over 11 bases. Germline CDR1 reads SGHTA; CDR2 reads FQGNSA. This CDR3 spans 16 amino acids. With 0 bases clipped from V and 5 bases from J, the junction kept 3 bases outside the gene matches. The CDR3: CASSLAAGLADNEQFF. The DNA of the CDR3 is TGTGCCAGCAGCTTAGCGGCGGGACTAGCGGACAATGAGCAGTTCTTC.

The gene calls are TRBV19 and TRBJ1-1, with D possibly matching TRBD1 (5 bases). This CDR3 is 16 amino acids long. Trimming removed 5 bases from V and 1 base from J, with 17 bases in between. Germline V CDR1 and CDR2: LNHDA, SQIVND (reference sequence). In nucleotides, the CDR3 is TGTGCCAGTAGTCCCGGGGGGTTTGTGAGGAACACTGAAGCTTTCTTT. Amino acid sequence: CASSPGGFVRNTEAFF. Drawing the rest from reference TRBV19 and TRBJ1-1, the complete variable domain is DGGITQSPKYLFRKEGQNVTLSCEQNLNHDAMYWYRQDPGQGLRLIYYSQIVNDFQKGDIAEGYSVSREKKESFPLTVTSAQKNPTAFYLCASSPGGFVRNTEAFFGQGTRLTVV.

The chain uses TRBV5-1 and TRBJ2-7; 9 bases map to TRBD1. Germline V gene lookup returns CDR1 SGHRS and CDR2 YFSETQ. After removal of 3 bases from V and 6 bases from J, the junction contained 7 bases not matched to a gene. CDR3 length: 14 residues. The CDR3 region is CASSSDGQGREQYF. CDR3 in DNA: TGCGCCAGCAGCTCAGACGGACAGGGGCGCGAGCAGTACTTC.

The chain employs TRBV2 and TRBJ2-7; D unresolved. Trimming left V 6 bases short and J 0 bases short, with 6 bases between. Per the germline V gene, CDR1 is SNHLY and CDR2 is FYNNEI. The CDR3 covers 12 residues. The CDR3 is CASRDISYEQYF. The CDR3 DNA follows: TGTGCCAGCAGAGACATCTCCTACGAGCAGTACTTC.

The gene calls are TRBV24-1 and TRBJ2-5, with 9 bases that match TRBD1. The germline V gene encodes CDR1 KGHDR and CDR2 SFDVKD. The length of the CDR3 is 17 residues. V trimming: 5 bases; J trimming: 3 bases; junction bases outside the gene matches: 12. CDR3 DNA sequence: TGTGCCACCAGTGCTTGGAGGACAGGGGACCCCGAAGAGACCCAGTACTTC. This encodes CATSAWRTGDPEETQYF.

This clone has a single count. J is TRBJ1-1 and V is TRBV5-1, with D unresolved. CDR1 and CDR2 (germline): SGHRS, YFSETQ. This CDR3 is 15 amino acids long. Trimming pared 1 base from V and 1 base from J, leaving 11 bases between. In nucleotides, the CDR3 is TGCGCCAGCAGCTTGTTAAACAGCCCGAACACTGAAGCTTTCTTT. Translation gives CASSLLNSPNTEAFF. Supplemented by reference TRBV5-1 and TRBJ1-1, the full variable domain reads KAGVTQTPRYLIKTRGQQVTLSCSPISGHRSVSWYQQTPGQGLQFLFEYFSETQRNKGNFPGRFSGRQFSNSRSEMNVSTLELGDSALYLCASSLLNSPNTEAFFGQGTRLTVV.

V and J are TRBV30 and TRBJ1-2; maybe TRBD1 (5 bases). V lost 7 bases and J 4 bases, leaving 10 bases between the germline ends. CDR3 length equals 11 residues. In germline, CDR1 is GTSNPN, CDR2 SVGIG (reference sequence). The CDR3 coding sequence is TGTGCCTATCAGACAGCCTATGGCTACACCTTC. Amino acid sequence: CAYQTAYGYTF.

The chain carries TRBV28 and TRBJ1-2, with TRBD1 matching over 10 bases. The V and J ends lost 3 bases and 7 bases, in that order; junction bases with no gene match: 8. CDR1 and CDR2 from the germline V gene are MDHEN and SYDVKM. The CDR3 totals 15 residues. The CDR3 bases are TGTGCCAGCAGTTTCGACAGGGGGCGCTCCAGTGGCTACACCTTC. Protein sequence: CASSFDRGRSSGYTF.

The chain has TRBV19 and TRBJ1-1; D perhaps matches TRBD1 (6 bases). Germline assignment: CDR1 LNHDA and CDR2 SQIVND (reference sequence). With 3 bases removed from V and 3 bases from J, the gap between germline ends came to 8 bases. This CDR3 is 13 amino acids long. CDR3 sequence reads: CASSMNRDTEAFF. The DNA for the CDR3 is TGTGCCAGTAGTATGAACAGGGACACTGAAGCTTTCTTT.

The chain combines TRBV27 with TRBJ1-2; D may be TRBD1 (5 bases). The CDR3 sequence is 12 residues long. The V end was cut by 3 bases, the J end by 8 bases, with 10 bases between. Per germline, CDR1 MNHEY and CDR2 SMNVEV (reference sequence). The CDR3 reads CASSLAGKGYTF. DNA for the CDR3: TGTGCCAGCAGTTTGGCAGGGAAAGGCTACACCTTC.

This clone was seen a few times. The chain joins TRBV15 to TRBJ2-2, with 7 bases matching TRBD2. The germline V gene has CDR1 LNHNV and CDR2 YYDKDF (reference sequence). The CDR3 is 14 amino acids. Trimming at V came to 3 bases and at J to 6 bases, leaving 4 bases not matched to a gene. This chain's CDR3 is CATSRERDSGELFF. The CDR3 bases are TGTGCCACCAGCAGGGAGCGGGACTCCGGGGAGCTGTTTTTT.

CDR3 DNA: TGTGCCAGCAGCCACTCCGGAGAAACTGAAGCTTTCTTT. Translating it yields CASSHSGETEAFF. The chain employs TRBV7-3 and TRBJ1-1; the D is unclear. Per germline, CDR1 SGHTA and CDR2 FQGTGA. This CDR3 has 13 residues. V was trimmed by 5 bases and J by 5 bases, leaving 12 bases between them.

The chain links TRBV10-3 to TRBJ1-5; 7 bases line up with TRBD1. The CDR3 has 13 amino acids. Germline lookup yields CDR1 ENHRY and CDR2 SYGVKD. The V gene end was trimmed by 6 bases and the J gene end by 5 bases; junction bases not matched to a gene: 4. In nucleotides, the CDR3 is TGTGCCATCAGGGGGACAGAAGATCAGCCCCAGCATTTT. This translates into CAIRGTEDQPQHF.

The chain combines TRBV10-1 with TRBJ2-1; 8 bases fit TRBD1. The ends lost 6 bases at V and 10 bases at J; junction bases unmatched: 5. CDR3 length equals 12 residues. Germline values: CDR1 WNHNN, CDR2 SYGVQD (reference sequence). The CDR3 DNA sequence: TGCGCCAGCAGCGGACAGGGCCAAGAGCAGTTCTTC. It specifies CASSGQGQEQFF.

This chain links TRBV3-1 (or the pseudogene TRBV3-2) with TRBJ2-7; maybe TRBD1 (5 bases). The CDR3 has 14 amino acids. The V end was cut by 5 bases, the J end by 5 bases, with 16 bases between. The V gene's germline CDR1 is LGHDT and CDR2 YNNKEL (reference sequence). CDR3 residues: CASSASFQGDEQYF. Written as DNA, the CDR3 is TGTGCCAGCAGCGCATCATTCCAGGGTGACGAGCAGTACTTC.

The chain is built from TRBV9 and TRBJ2-1; 10 positions agree with TRBD2. The trim removed 4 bases at V and 0 bases at J, leaving 4 bases unmatched. CDR1 is SGDLS and CDR2 is YYNGEE in the germline V gene. The CDR3 loop spans 16 amino acids. The CDR3 DNA is TGTGCCAGCAGCCCCCGACTAGCGGGCTCCTACAATGAGCAGTTCTTC. Translating gives CASSPRLAGSYNEQFF. The full variable domain, with the rest looked up from reference TRBV9 and TRBJ2-1, is DSGVTQTPKHLITATGQRVTLRCSPRSGDLSVYWYQQSLDQGLQFLIQYYNGEERAKGNILERFSAQQFPDLHSELNLSSLELGDSALYFCASSPRLAGSYNEQFFGPGTRLTVL.

This chain links TRBV30 with TRBJ1-4; 7 nucleotides agree with TRBD1. In germline, CDR1 is GTSNPN, CDR2 SVGIG (reference sequence). The CDR3 is 16 residues long. With V trimmed by 4 bases and J by 4 bases, 12 bases remained unmatched. The CDR3 here is CAWTKTPGQINEKLFF. The CDR3 DNA follows: TGTGCCTGGACCAAGACGCCGGGACAGATTAATGAAAAACTGTTTTTT. The whole variable domain, remainder taken from reference TRBV30 and TRBJ1-4, is SQTIHQWPATLVQPVGSPLSLECTVEGTSNPNLYWYRQAAGRGLQLLFYSVGIGQISSEVPQNLSASRPQDRQFILSSKKLLLSDSGFYLCAWTKTPGQINEKLFFGSGTQLSVL.

V usage is TRBV7-2 and J usage is TRBJ1-2, with D uncertain. This CDR3 has 16 residues. CDR1 is SGHTA, CDR2 FQGNSA, per germline. V lost 6 bases and J lost 2, with 19 bases in between. Here the CDR3 DNA reads TGTGCCAGCAGTTCTAACACACGGGTGAAGAACTATGGCTACACCTTC. It yields the protein CASSSNTRVKNYGYTF.

The chain links TRBV15 to TRBJ1-2; 7 nucleotides match TRBD1. This CDR3 has 15 residues. Germline V gene sequence: CDR1 LNHNV, CDR2 YYDKDF (reference sequence). V gave up 4 bases and J gave up 2 bases; unmatched junction bases: 7. This chain's CDR3 is CATSTGTALNYGYTF. For the CDR3, the DNA is TGTGCCACCAGCACCGGGACAGCCTTAAACTATGGCTACACCTTC.

The rearrangement joins TRBV28 to TRBJ1-3; 10 bases match TRBD1. V gave up 6 bases and J gave up 8 bases; unmatched junction bases: 7. The CDR3 spans 14 residues. The germline CDR1 and CDR2 sequences are MDHEN and SYDVKM. The CDR3 protein is CASRSRQGAHTIYF. CDR3 DNA: TGTGCCAGCAGAAGTCGACAGGGGGCTCACACCATATATTTT.

This clone has a single count. V is TRBV14 and J is TRBJ1-2; perhaps TRBD1 as D (5 bases). Germline CDR1 is SGHDN and CDR2 is FVKESK. This CDR3 spans 15 amino acids. Trimming cost V 1 base and J 5 bases, with 14 bases left between them. The CDR3 nucleotides read TGTGCCAGCAGCCAAGGGCAGGGTGAAGGGTATGGCTACACCTTC. Translation: CASSQGQGEGYGYTF.

The CDR3 is CSVEQAGAQETQYF. CDR3 bases: TGCAGCGTTGAACAAGCGGGGGCCCAAGAGACCCAGTACTTC. The V and J genes are TRBV29-1 and TRBJ2-5, with TRBD2 identical over 8 bases. There are 14 residues in the CDR3. After removal of 2 bases from V and 1 base from J, the junction contained 3 bases not matched to a gene. Germline V gene sequence: CDR1 SQVTM, CDR2 ANQGSEA. The full variable domain, its missing parts supplied by reference TRBV29-1 and TRBJ2-5, is SAVISQKPSRDICQRGTSLTIQCQVDSQVTMMFWYRQQPGQSLTLIATANQGSEATYESGFVIDKFPISRPNLTFSTLTVSNMSPEDSSIYLCSVEQAGAQETQYFGPGTRLLVL.

The chain couples TRBV6-6 to TRBJ1-1; perhaps TRBD1 as D (6 bases). The V gene lost 7 bases and the J gene lost 5 bases, with 11 bases spanning the gap. The CDR3 has 12 residues. CDR1 is MNHNY and CDR2 is SVGAGI in the germline V gene (reference sequence). The DNA of the CDR3 is TGTGCCAGCACCCCGGACAGTACTGAAGCTTTCTTT. Protein product: CASTPDSTEAFF.

The chain recombines TRBV5-1 with TRBJ2-7; 8 bases map to TRBD1. The CDR3 consists of 14 residues. Germline loops: CDR1 SGHRS, CDR2 YFSETQ. With 4 bases clipped from V and 4 bases from J, the junction kept 7 bases outside the gene matches. The CDR3 DNA reads as TGCGCCAGCAGCGCGGGCCAGGGGGCTTACGAGCAGTACTTC. It codes for CASSAGQGAYEQYF. Based on the CDR3 plus reference TRBV5-1 and TRBJ2-7, the full variable domain is KAGVTQTPRYLIKTRGQQVTLSCSPISGHRSVSWYQQTPGQGLQFLFEYFSETQRNKGNFPGRFSGRQFSNSRSEMNVSTLELGDSALYLCASSAGQGAYEQYFGPGTRLTVT.

The chain couples TRBV2 to TRBJ1-2; 8 bases align to TRBD1. J gave up 9 bases and V 6 bases, and 6 bases lay outside the gene matches. Per the germline V gene, CDR1 is SNHLY and CDR2 is FYNNEI. The CDR3 covers 12 residues. The CDR3 DNA sequence: TGTGCCAGCAGCTTGACAGGGGCGAGCTACACCTTC. This encodes CASSLTGASYTF.

The chain joins TRBV5-6 to TRBJ1-5, with 7 bases lining up with TRBD1. The CDR3 consists of 16 residues. Germline lookup yields CDR1 SGHDT and CDR2 YYEEEE. V lost 3 bases, J lost 2 bases, and 8 bases stayed unmatched. This chain's CDR3 is CASSSAGGGGNQPQHF. The DNA of the CDR3 is TGTGCCAGCAGCTCCGCAGGGGGTGGGGGCAATCAGCCCCAGCATTTT. The full variable domain, its missing parts supplied by reference TRBV5-6 and TRBJ1-5, is DAGVTQSPTHLIKTRGQQVTLRCSPKSGHDTVSWYQQALGQGPQFIFQYYEEEERQRGNFPDRFSGHQFPNYSSELNVNALLLGDSALYLCASSSAGGGGNQPQHFGDGTRLSIL.

V is TRBV7-9 and J is TRBJ2-3, with D perhaps matching TRBD2 (6 bases). CDR3 length: 15 residues. The ends were cut back, 5 bases at V and 4 bases at J, with 16 bases in the middle. CDR1 is SEHNR, CDR2 FQNEAQ, per germline (reference sequence). In DNA form, the CDR3 reads TGTGCCAGCAGCCCGGGACTGAGGTCAGCAGATACGCAGTATTTT. Amino acids: CASSPGLRSADTQYF.